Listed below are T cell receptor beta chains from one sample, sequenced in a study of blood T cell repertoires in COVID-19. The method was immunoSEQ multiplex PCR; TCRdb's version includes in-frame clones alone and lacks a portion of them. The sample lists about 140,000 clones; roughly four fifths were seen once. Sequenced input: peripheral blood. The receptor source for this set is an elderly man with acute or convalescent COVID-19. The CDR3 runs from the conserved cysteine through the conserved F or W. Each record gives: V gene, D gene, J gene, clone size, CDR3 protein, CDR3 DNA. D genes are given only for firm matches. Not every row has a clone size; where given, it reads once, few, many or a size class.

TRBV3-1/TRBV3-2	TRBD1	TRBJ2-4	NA	CASSRWDREKKNIQYF	TGTGCCAGCAGCCGCTGGGACAGGGAGAAAAAAAACATTCAGTACTTC
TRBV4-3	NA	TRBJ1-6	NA	CASSQEPGLRSSPLHF	TGCGCCAGCAGCCAAGAGCCGGGACTTAGGTCTAGTCCCCTCCACTTT
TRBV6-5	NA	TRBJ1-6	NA	CASSLGPGTFTRF	TGTGCCAGCAGTTTGGGTCCGGGAACATTCACCCGCTTT
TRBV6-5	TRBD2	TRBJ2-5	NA	CASGSSGVWETQYF	TGTGCCAGCGGTTCTAGCGGGGTGTGGGAGACCCAGTACTTC
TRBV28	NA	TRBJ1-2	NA	CASITQEDNGYTF	TGTGCCAGCATCACCCAGGAGGATAATGGCTACACCTTC
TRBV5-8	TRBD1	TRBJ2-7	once	CASRRTGAEQYF	TGTGCCAGCAGACGGACAGGGGCCGAGCAGTACTTC
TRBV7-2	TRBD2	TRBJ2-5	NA	CASSRRTSSQETQYF	TGTGCCAGCAGCCGCAGGACTAGTTCCCAAGAGACCCAGTACTTC
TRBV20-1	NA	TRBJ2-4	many	CSASPENIQYF	TGCAGTGCTAGTCCCGAAAACATTCAGTACTTC
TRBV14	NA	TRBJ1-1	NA	CASSPLSGLLGGTEAFF	TGTGCCAGCAGCCCCCTCTCGGGGCTTCTAGGGGGCACTGAAGCTTTCTTT
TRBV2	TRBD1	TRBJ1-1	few	CASSVGQGRGTEAFF	TGTGCCAGCAGTGTGGGACAGGGGAGGGGAACTGAAGCTTTCTTT
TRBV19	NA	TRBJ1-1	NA	CASSSDRLNTEAFF	TGTGCCAGTAGTAGTGACAGGTTGAACACTGAAGCTTTCTTT
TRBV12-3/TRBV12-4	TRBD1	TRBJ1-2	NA	CASSLAGGDGYTF	TGTGCCAGCAGTTTGGCAGGGGGCGATGGCTACACCTTC
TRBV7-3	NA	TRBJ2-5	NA	CASSYDRRGTQYF	TGTGCCAGCAGTTACGATCGGAGGGGGACCCAGTACTTC
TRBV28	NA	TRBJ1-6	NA	CASAASGRSPLHF	TGTGCCAGCGCTGCCTCCGGGAGGTCACCCCTCCACTTT
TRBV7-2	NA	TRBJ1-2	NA	CASSANYGYTF	TGTGCCAGCAGCGCTAATTATGGCTACACCTTC
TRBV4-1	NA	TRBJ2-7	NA	CASSQVMRVVQYF	TGCGCCAGCAGCCAAGTAATGCGGGTCGTGCAGTACTTC
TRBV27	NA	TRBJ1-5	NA	CASSLSRGGAHQPQHF	TGTGCCAGCAGTTTATCGAGGGGGGGAGCCCATCAGCCCCAGCATTTT
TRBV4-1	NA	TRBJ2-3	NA	CASSRSLGASTDTQYF	TGCGCCAGCAGCCGGAGTCTGGGGGCGAGCACAGATACGCAGTATTTT
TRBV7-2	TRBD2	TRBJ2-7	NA	CASSAGTSDSYEQYF	TGTGCCAGCAGCGCGGGGACTAGCGACTCCTACGAGCAGTACTTC
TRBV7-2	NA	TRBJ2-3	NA	CASSPSSHLKKTDTQYF	TGTGCCAGCAGCCCGAGTAGCCACCTCAAGAAGACAGATACGCAGTATTTT
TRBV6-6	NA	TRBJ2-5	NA	CASGETQYF	TGTGCCAGCGGCGAGACCCAGTACTTC
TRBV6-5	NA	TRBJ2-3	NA	CASSGQRGTDTQYF	TGTGCCAGCTCCGGACAGAGAGGCACAGATACGCAGTATTTT
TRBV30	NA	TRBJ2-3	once	CAWRGAGTPTDTQYF	TGTGCCTGGAGAGGGGCAGGTACCCCCACAGATACGCAGTATTTT
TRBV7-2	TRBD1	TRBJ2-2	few	CASSLDRGTGELFF	TGTGCCAGCAGCTTAGACAGGGGCACCGGGGAGCTGTTTTTT
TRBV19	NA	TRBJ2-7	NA	CASSILSGDEQYF	TGTGCCAGTAGTATTCTGTCAGGGGACGAGCAGTACTTC
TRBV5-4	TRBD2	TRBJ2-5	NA	CASSQATSGGQETQYF	TGTGCCAGCAGCCAGGCGACTAGCGGGGGACAAGAGACCCAGTACTTC
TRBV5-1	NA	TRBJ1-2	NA	CASSLQGRANYGYTF	TGCGCCAGCAGCTTGCAAGGGAGAGCTAACTATGGCTACACCTTC
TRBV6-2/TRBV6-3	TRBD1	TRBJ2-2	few	CASSTGTGVTGELFF	TGTGCCAGCAGTACCGGGACAGGGGTTACCGGGGAGCTGTTTTTT
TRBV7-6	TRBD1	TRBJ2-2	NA	CASSLRTGRTGELFF	TGTGCCAGCAGCCTCAGGACAGGGAGGACCGGGGAGCTGTTTTTT
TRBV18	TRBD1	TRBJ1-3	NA	CASSPSDRGNTIYF	TGTGCCAGCTCACCCTCGGACAGGGGAAACACCATATATTTT
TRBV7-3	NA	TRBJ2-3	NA	CASSRSGVPTDTQYF	TGTGCCAGCAGCCGCTCGGGGGTCCCCACAGATACGCAGTATTTT
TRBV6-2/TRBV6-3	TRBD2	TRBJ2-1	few	CASSRVGLVYYNEQFF	TGTGCCAGCAGCCGCGTCGGACTAGTTTACTACAATGAGCAGTTCTTC
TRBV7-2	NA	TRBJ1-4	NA	CASSLSGLGELFF	TGTGCCAGCAGCTTATCCGGACTTGGGGAACTGTTTTTT
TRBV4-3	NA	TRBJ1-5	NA	CASSQEWGQEAHQPQHF	TGCGCCAGCAGCCAAGAGTGGGGGCAGGAAGCCCATCAGCCCCAGCATTTT
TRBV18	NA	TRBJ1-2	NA	CASSPRQDPTYGYTF	TGTGCCAGCTCACCACGGCAAGATCCCACCTATGGCTACACCTTC
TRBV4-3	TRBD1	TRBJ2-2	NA	CASSPRAGTGPTGELFF	TGCGCCAGCAGCCCTAGAGCCGGGACAGGGCCCACCGGGGAGCTGTTTTTT
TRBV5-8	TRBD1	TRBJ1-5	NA	CASSLEPGGAQPQHF	TGTGCCAGCAGCTTGGAGCCAGGGGGCGCCCAGCCCCAGCATTTT
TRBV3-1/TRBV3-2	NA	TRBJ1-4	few	CASSLEEKLFF	TGTGCCAGCAGCCTGGAGGAAAAACTGTTTTTT
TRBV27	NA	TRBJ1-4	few	CASSLMQGAKLFF	TGTGCCAGCAGTTTGATGCAGGGTGCCAAACTGTTTTTT
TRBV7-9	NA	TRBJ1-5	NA	CASSLVQSHGSNQPQHF	TGTGCCAGCAGCTTAGTACAGTCCCATGGGAGCAATCAGCCCCAGCATTTT
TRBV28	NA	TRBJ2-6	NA	CASSLKGLSGANVLTF	TGTGCCAGCAGCTTGAAGGGGCTGTCTGGGGCCAACGTCCTGACTTTC
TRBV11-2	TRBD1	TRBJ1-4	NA	CASSSRQGATNEKLFF	TGTGCCAGCAGCTCGAGACAGGGGGCAACTAATGAAAAACTGTTTTTT
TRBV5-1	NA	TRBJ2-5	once	CASSPLDSQGKTQYF	TGCGCCAGCAGCCCGCTGGACAGCCAGGGAAAGACCCAGTACTTC
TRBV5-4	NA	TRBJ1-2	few	CASSPEGPYGYTF	TGTGCCAGCAGCCCGGAGGGGCCCTATGGCTACACCTTC
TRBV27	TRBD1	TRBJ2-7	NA	CASSTGQGGGEQYF	TGTGCCAGCAGCACGGGACAGGGTGGGGGGGAGCAGTACTTC
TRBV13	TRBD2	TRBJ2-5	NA	CASSSSSGQETQYF	TGTGCCAGCAGCTCCTCTAGCGGACAAGAGACCCAGTACTTC
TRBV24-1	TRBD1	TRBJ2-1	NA	CATSETGTGQFF	TGTGCCACCAGTGAGACCGGGACAGGGCAGTTCTTC
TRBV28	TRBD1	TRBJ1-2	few	CASSLFHRGQGGYTF	TGTGCCAGCAGTTTATTTCACAGGGGCCAGGGGGGCTACACCTTC